A selection of T cell receptor beta chains follows, all from one sample in a study of T cell repertoires in cytomegalovirus infection. Antigens for these TCRs are unknown. TCRdb re-called the reads with MiXCR, one entry per CDR3 protein. The table has just under 500,000 distinct CDR3 sequences, around a third seen once. Sequencing was performed on cultured PBMCs, taken from culture after CMV antigen stimulation. Every receptor here comes from a human donor in good health (CMV status not recorded). Some clones in this sample may be carry-over from other donors' samples. Both conserved end residues are part of each CDR3. D genes are given only for firm matches. The size of a clone is reported for some rows only, either as once, few or many, or as a class for expanded clones.

d_gene,j_gene,v_gene,abundance,CDR3aa,CDR3nt
.,TRBJ1-2,TRBV28,once,CASSFVRGVGLPPGYTF,TGTGCCAGCAGTTTTGTGCGTGGAGTAGGGCTTCCCCCCGGCTACACCTTC
TRBD2,TRBJ2-3,TRBV12-3/TRBV12-4,.,CASTGLVRGTDTQYF,TGTGCCAGCACCGGACTAGTTCGCGGCACAGATACGCAGTATTTT
.,TRBJ2-7,TRBV7-2,few,CASSSAEPGYEQYF,TGTGCCAGCAGCTCAGCGGAGCCCGGCTACGAGCAGTACTTC
TRBD1,TRBJ2-2,TRBV7-2,few,CASSTWTGLTGELFF,TGTGCCAGCAGCACGTGGACAGGGCTCACCGGGGAGCTGTTTTTT
.,TRBJ1-5,TRBV4-1,.,CASSQDAYDSNQPQHF,TGCGCCAGCAGCCAAGATGCGTATGATAGCAATCAGCCCCAGCATTTT
TRBD2,TRBJ2-1,TRBV6-6,.,CASSYSTLAGVGNEQFF,TGTGCCAGCAGTTACTCGACCCTAGCGGGAGTAGGCAATGAGCAGTTCTTC
TRBD2,TRBJ2-7,TRBV7-9,.,CASSLYKLSGTSGTIFSYEQYF,TGTGCCAGCAGCTTATATAAGCTGTCCGGGACTAGCGGGACCATCTTCTCCTACGAGCAGTACTTC
.,TRBJ2-7,TRBV7-8,.,CASSLALGRQQYF,TGTGCCAGCAGCTTAGCGCTGGGCCGCCAGCAGTACTTC
.,TRBJ1-1,TRBV19,.,CASSIDRAASEAFF,TGTGCCAGTAGTATAGATCGGGCAGCTAGTGAAGCTTTCTTT
TRBD1,TRBJ1-2,TRBV28,few,CASSFEGGGYTF,TGTGCCAGCAGTTTCGAAGGGGGCGGCTACACCTTC
.,TRBJ2-2,TRBV7-2,.,CASSLVMGRNTGELFF,TGTGCCAGCAGCTTAGTCATGGGGCGGAACACCGGGGAGCTGTTTTTT
.,TRBJ2-7,TRBV6-1,.,CASSAMGGSLYEQYF,TGTGCCAGCAGTGCAATGGGGGGTTCGCTCTACGAGCAGTACTTC
TRBD1,TRBJ1-1,TRBV4-2,few,CASSQLQGAEAFF,TGTGCCAGCAGCCAACTACAGGGGGCTGAAGCTTTCTTT
.,TRBJ1-5,TRBV11-2,many,CASSLLRIVLWGNQPQHF,TGTGCCAGCAGCTTATTAAGGATTGTTTTATGGGGAAATCAGCCCCAGCATTTT
.,TRBJ1-5,TRBV20-1,.,CSARGGGVDQPQHF,TGCAGTGCTAGAGGGGGGGGGGTCGATCAGCCCCAGCATTTT
TRBD2,TRBJ2-1,TRBV19,.,CASSIRELAHEQFF,TGTGCCAGTAGTATACGGGAACTAGCGCATGAGCAGTTCTTC
TRBD1,TRBJ1-2,TRBV7-2,.,CASSYLGQTIYGYTF,TGTGCCAGCAGCTATCTGGGACAGACCATCTATGGCTACACCTTC
TRBD2,TRBJ2-3,TRBV12-3/TRBV12-4,few,CASSPSGSGDTQYF,TGTGCCAGCAGTCCTAGCGGGAGTGGGGATACGCAGTATTTT
.,TRBJ2-7,TRBV7-9,.,CASSLRAPTNSEQYF,TGTGCCAGCAGCTTACGGGCACCCACCAATTCCGAGCAGTACTTC
TRBD2,TRBJ2-5,TRBV10-3,.,CAISAHPSAGVGETQYF,TGTGCCATCAGTGCCCACCCCTCTGCGGGAGTAGGAGAGACCCAGTACTTC
.,TRBJ2-1,TRBV6-2/TRBV6-3,few,CASSSVGLNEQFF,TGTGCCAGCAGCTCCGTAGGGTTGAATGAGCAGTTCTTC
TRBD2,TRBJ2-3,TRBV6-5,.,CASTGGLAGEGDTQYF,TGTGCCAGCACCGGGGGGCTAGCGGGAGAGGGGGATACGCAGTATTTT
.,TRBJ2-5,TRBV7-3,.,CASSSTGTRYQETQYF,TGTGCCAGCAGCTCCACCGGGACTCGGTACCAAGAGACCCAGTACTTC
.,TRBJ1-1,TRBV4-2,.,CASSLSDTEAFF,TGTGCCAGCAGCCTTTCGGACACTGAAGCTTTCTTT
.,TRBJ1-4,TRBV7-2,.,CASSLAASPEKLFF,TGTGCCAGCAGCTTAGCGGCATCTCCCGAAAAACTGTTTTTT
.,TRBJ1-1,TRBV19,many,CASRENTEAFF,TGTGCCAGCAGGGAGAACACTGAAGCTTTCTTT
.,TRBJ2-1,TRBV30,.,CAWSVVDSYNEQFF,TGTGCCTGGAGTGTAGTGGATTCCTACAATGAGCAGTTCTTC
.,TRBJ2-1,TRBV9,.,CASSGTRGGREQQFF,TGTGCCAGCAGCGGAACCAGGGGAGGCCGGGAGCAGCAGTTCTTC
.,TRBJ2-5,TRBV19,few,CASSPPGPDQETQYF,TGTGCCAGTAGTCCCCCAGGACCCGACCAAGAGACCCAGTACTTC
.,TRBJ2-2,TRBV4-3,.,CASSQEHQPGEGRRGELFF,TGCGCCAGCAGCCAAGAACATCAGCCGGGAGAAGGAAGGCGCGGGGAGCTGTTTTTT
.,TRBJ1-6,TRBV6-5,.,CASSQGSNSPLHF,TGTGCCAGCAGTCAGGGTAGCAATTCACCCCTCCACTTT
.,TRBJ1-5,TRBV6-1,few,CASSGRPQPQHF,TGTGCCAGCAGTGGGCGGCCTCAGCCCCAGCATTTT
.,TRBJ1-1,TRBV7-8,few,CASSLSELNTEAFF,TGTGCCAGCAGCTTATCCGAACTGAACACTGAAGCTTTCTTT
TRBD1,TRBJ1-4,TRBV15,.,CATSRAGQGLEKLFF,TGTGCCACCAGCAGAGCGGGACAGGGACTCGAAAAACTGTTTTTT
.,TRBJ2-2,TRBV19,.,CASSIALGIGHTGELFF,TGTGCCAGTAGTATAGCTCTGGGGATAGGCCACACCGGGGAGCTGTTTTTT
TRBD1,TRBJ1-5,TRBV28,.,CASSLGQGFALQHF,TGTGCCAGCAGTCTTGGACAGGGTTTTGCCCTTCAGCATTTT
.,TRBJ2-1,TRBV20-1,few,CSAPRASRFDEQFF,TGCAGTGCTCCCCGGGCTTCTAGGTTCGATGAGCAGTTCTTC
.,TRBJ2-5,TRBV11-3,few,CASSEVRGQETQYF,TGTGCCAGCAGCGAAGTCAGGGGCCAAGAGACCCAGTACTTC
.,TRBJ1-1,TRBV12-3/TRBV12-4,once,CATRGGRLNTEAFF,TGTGCTACGAGGGGGGGACGGTTAAACACTGAAGCTTTCTTT
TRBD1,TRBJ1-5,TRBV6-2/TRBV6-3,.,CASSHHAGTVGNQPQHF,TGTGCCAGCAGTCATCACGCCGGGACAGTGGGCAATCAGCCCCAGCATTTT
TRBD1,TRBJ1-2,TRBV18,.,CASSPPPGTGAWYGYTF,TGTGCCAGCTCACCACCTCCTGGGACAGGGGCGTGGTATGGCTACACCTTC